Presented here are 12 T cell receptor beta chains from one specimen sequenced in a study of T cells expressing NK-cell markers (dated by TCRdb to about 2020). Libraries were constructed by 5' RACE. TCRdb records Illumina HiSeq 2000 as the sequencer. After reprocessing by TCRdb, each CDR3 protein sequence is one entry, and no DNA is given. This sample's listing comprises 550,000 or so distinct CDR3 sequences. The ten largest account for around 3.3% of the sample. The sequenced sample consisted of blood T cells: a sorted CD56 or NKG2C T cell subset, CD4+ or CD8+ T cells, or bulk PBMC T cells (not recorded which). These TCRs come from a man aged 18 to 29 in good health. Donor details come from another sample of the same person, matched by shared clones.

This chain connects TRBV9 to TRBJ2-7; the TRBD2 assignment by TCRdb is unverifiable without DNA. CDR1 is SGDLS, CDR2 YYNGEE, per germline. This CDR3 region has 14 residues. This CDR3 reads CASSDTAGAQEQYF.

The chain recombines TRBV27 with TRBJ1-5. In germline, CDR1 is MNHEY, CDR2 SMNVEV (reference sequence). This CDR3 contains 15 residues. The CDR3 protein is CASSRQARDNQPQHF.

The chain combines TRBV7-2 with TRBJ2-5; TCRdb's assignment of TRBD1 cannot be checked, as there is no DNA. Per germline, CDR1 SGHTA and CDR2 FQGNSA. CDR3 length equals 15 residues. CDR3 region: CASRPNTGAGETQYF. The entire variable domain, with the rest obtained from reference TRBV7-2 and TRBJ2-5, is as follows: GAGVSQSPSNKVTEKGKDVELRCDPISGHTALYWYRQSLGQGLEFLIYFQGNSAPDKSGLPSDRFSAERTGGSVSTLTIQRTQQEDSAVYLCASRPNTGAGETQYFGPGTRLLVL.

The V and J genes are TRBV27 and TRBJ2-5; TCRdb names TRBD1, which stays unverified in the absence of DNA. The CDR3 is 15 amino acids. Germline V CDR1 and CDR2: MNHEY, SMNVEV (reference sequence). The CDR3 sequence: CASRPSVGTQETQYF.

V and J are TRBV7-6 and TRBJ2-5; TCRdb's D call of TRBD2 is untestable without DNA. This CDR3 is built from 16 residues. Germline V gene data show CDR1 as SGHVS and CDR2 as FNYEAQ. CDR3 region: CASSPSGTSGTETQYF.

The CDR3 sequence is CASSQSGPTGANVLTF. The rearrangement joins TRBV4-2 to TRBJ2-6; the D call from TCRdb, TRBD2, cannot be confirmed without DNA. From germline, CDR1 is LGHNA and CDR2 YNFKEQ. CDR3 length: 16 residues.

This chain's CDR3 is CASVGGVNEQFF. The rearrangement uses TRBV25-1 and TRBJ2-1; TCRdb reports TRBD1, a call that lacks DNA to check it against. This CDR3 contains 12 residues. The germline gives CDR1 MGHDK, CDR2 SYGVNS.

The chain employs TRBV5-1 and TRBJ2-1; the D gene TCRdb calls, TRBD1, cannot be checked with no DNA. Germline assignment: CDR1 SGHRS and CDR2 YFSETQ. The CDR3 runs to 16 residues. The CDR3 here is CASSLEGTGGHNEQFF. Together with reference TRBV5-1 and TRBJ2-1, the CDR3 gives the full variable domain: KAGVTQTPRYLIKTRGQQVTLSCSPISGHRSVSWYQQTPGQGLQFLFEYFSETQRNKGNFPGRFSGRQFSNSRSEMNVSTLELGDSALYLCASSLEGTGGHNEQFFGPGTRLTVL.

The chain joins TRBV6-2 or TRBV6-3 to TRBJ2-1; TCRdb indicates TRBD2, and absent DNA this call remains unverified. The CDR3 is 16 amino acids. CDR1 MNHEY and CDR2 SVGEGT come from the germline V gene. This CDR3 reads CASISGLAEDYNEQFF.

The V call is TRBV11-2, the J call TRBJ2-1. Per germline, CDR1 SGHAT and CDR2 FQNNGV. The CDR3 length is 12 residues. The CDR3 spells CASSTDFYEQFF.

The rearrangement joins TRBV12-3 or TRBV12-4 to TRBJ2-3. CDR3 length equals 13 residues. CDR3 protein: CASTRSRTDTQYF.

The chain joins TRBV7-9 to TRBJ1-2. The CDR3 totals 13 residues. Germline CDR1 SEHNR, CDR2 FQNEAQ (reference sequence). The CDR3 region is CASSPWAMEGYTF.